Below, 25 T cell receptor beta chains from the same sample are listed, as sequenced in a study of blood T cell repertoires in COVID-19. The repertoire was sequenced with immunoSEQ multiplex PCR; TCRdb's copy has only in-frame clones and lacks some. The profile shows about 190,000 clones, around four fifths of them singletons. Material for sequencing was peripheral blood. These receptors all stem from a young man with active or convalescent COVID-19.

The chain uses TRBV15 and TRBJ1-5; D is unresolved. This CDR3 has 13 residues. V was cut by 5 bases and J by 6 bases, with 11 bases left in between. Germline CDR1 LNHNV, CDR2 YYDKDF (reference sequence). CDR3 bases: TGTGCCACCAGCTCCGAGGTGGCTCAGCCCCAGCATTTT. Its translation: CATSSEVAQPQHF.

This chain joins TRBV18 and TRBJ1-1, with 8 bases fitting TRBD1. Germline CDR1 and CDR2: KGHSH and LQKENI. CDR3 size: 15 residues. The V and J ends lost 0 bases and 10 bases, in that order; junction bases with no gene match: 10. The CDR3 nucleotides are TGTGCCAGCTCACCACCCTTGGACAGGGATCTTATAGCTTTCTTT. Protein product: CASSPPLDRDLIAFF.

The chain has TRBV12-3 or TRBV12-4 and TRBJ1-2; D uncertain. Deletions cut 1 base from V and 4 bases from J, with 7 bases between. CDR3 length: 13 amino acids. CDR3 in DNA: TGTGCCAGCAGTTTAGGGTCGGGCTATGGCTACACCTTC. Translation: CASSLGSGYGYTF.

In its sample, this clone was seen once. The chain has TRBV27 and TRBJ2-7; maybe TRBD1 (6 bases). Germline loops: CDR1 MNHEY, CDR2 SMNVEV (reference sequence). Trimming took off 6 bases at V and 0 bases at J, with 15 bases between the two ends. The length of the CDR3 is 15 residues. The CDR3 here is CASSPPGVGSYEQYF. DNA for the CDR3: TGTGCCAGCAGCCCCCCAGGGGTCGGCTCCTACGAGCAGTACTTC.

The chain recombines TRBV28 with TRBJ2-1; D possibly corresponds to TRBD1 (5 bases). The V and J ends lost 4 bases and 2 bases respectively, with 12 bases between them. CDR3 length: 15 residues. Germline V lookup: CDR1 MDHEN, CDR2 SYDVKM. The chain's CDR3 is CASSSTASTYNEQFF. CDR3 sequence (DNA): TGTGCCAGCAGTTCGACAGCATCTACCTACAATGAGCAGTTCTTC.

The chain has TRBV15 and TRBJ1-1; 9 bases agree with TRBD1. Germline loops: CDR1 LNHNV, CDR2 YYDKDF (reference sequence). This CDR3 comprises 14 residues. V was clipped by 1 base and J by 4 bases; unmatched bases: 1. The CDR3 bases are TGTGCCACCAGCAGAGTGGACAGGGGCACTGAAGCTTTCTTT. Translated, it gives CATSRVDRGTEAFF.

The chain couples TRBV6-2 or TRBV6-3 to TRBJ2-1; D possibly corresponds to TRBD1 (6 bases). This CDR3 spans 17 amino acids. In germline, CDR1 is MNHEY, CDR2 SVGEGT. V dropped 3 bases and J dropped 0 bases, with 15 bases sitting between them. The CDR3 loop is CASSYPTGRSSYNEQFF. Written as DNA, the CDR3 is TGTGCCAGCAGTTATCCAACAGGGAGAAGCTCCTACAATGAGCAGTTCTTC.

The count of this clone is one. This chain uses TRBV30 with TRBJ2-2; 11 positions match TRBD1. J was trimmed by 4 bases and V by 1 base; bases with no gene match: 8. CDR3 size: 17 residues. CDR1 and CDR2 from the germline V gene are GTSNPN and SVGIG (reference sequence). CDR3 region: CAWSAPPGQGGTGELFF. The CDR3 DNA reads as TGTGCCTGGAGTGCTCCTCCGGGACAGGGGGGCACCGGGGAGCTGTTTTTT.

The J gene is TRBJ1-6, the V gene TRBV6-4, with 10 bases matching TRBD1. J gave up 7 bases and V 4 bases, and 4 bases lay outside the gene matches. The CDR3 consists of 15 residues. CDR1 is MRHNA, CDR2 SNTAGT, per germline. The CDR3 spells CASSVGTGANSPLHF. In DNA, the CDR3 is TGTGCCAGCAGTGTCGGGACAGGGGCGAATTCACCCCTCCACTTT.

The gene calls are TRBV10-3 and TRBJ2-7, with D possibly being TRBD2 (5 bases). Germline assignment: CDR1 ENHRY and CDR2 SYGVKD. Trimming cost V 6 bases and J 7 bases, with 16 bases left between them. CDR3 length: 13 residues. The CDR3 sequence is CAIRENVGDEQYV. In DNA form, the CDR3 reads TGTGCCATCAGAGAGAACGTCGGGGATGAGCAGTACGTC.

This clone has only one observation. This rearrangement joins TRBV5-4 to TRBJ2-7; 7 nucleotides align to TRBD1. The CDR3 extends over 15 amino acids. J gave up 3 bases and V 2 bases, and 8 bases lay outside the gene matches. Per the germline V gene, CDR1 is SGHNT and CDR2 is YYREEE (reference sequence). CDR3 sequence: CASSLGQEPFYEQYV. In nucleotides, the CDR3 is TGTGCCAGCAGCTTAGGACAGGAACCTTTCTACGAGCAGTACGTC.

This clone was seen just once. The chain employs TRBV2 and TRBJ2-3, with a tentative D call TRBD2 (7 bases). Trimming shortened V by 11 bases and J by 3 bases, and 21 bases separated the two germline ends. The CDR3 consists of 15 residues. Germline values: CDR1 SNHLY, CDR2 FYNNEI. The CDR3 nucleotides are TGTGCCTTAGGGGGGGTAGGACTCTGGACAGATACGCAGTATTTT. Encoded protein: CALGGVGLWTDTQYF.

The rearrangement links TRBV6-5 to TRBJ2-5, with TRBD2 as a possible D gene (6 bases). This CDR3 comprises 13 residues. The V end was cut by 5 bases, the J end by 5 bases, with 12 bases between. Germline values: CDR1 MNHEY, CDR2 SVGAGI. The DNA for the CDR3 is TGTGCCAGCAGTCCGGGACTGGGGGAGACCCAGTACTTC. Amino acid sequence: CASSPGLGETQYF.

This chain uses TRBV20-1 with TRBJ2-7; 9 nucleotides line up with TRBD1. V was pared by 6 bases and J by 9 bases, with 6 bases of the junction left unmatched. CDR1 and CDR2 from the germline V gene are DFQATT and SNEGSKA (reference sequence). The CDR3 loop spans 11 amino acids. The CDR3 DNA sequence: TGCAGTGCGAGAACAGGGGGCGCGCAGTACTTC. It specifies CSARTGGAQYF.

The chain links TRBV2 to TRBJ1-2, with 9 nucleotides matching TRBD1. The CDR3 extends over 13 amino acids. In germline, CDR1 is SNHLY, CDR2 FYNNEI. V shed 0 bases and J 8 bases; nucleotides not matched to a gene: 1. The CDR3 is CASSEATGGGYTF. The CDR3 DNA reads TGTGCCAGCAGTGAAGCCACAGGGGGCGGCTACACCTTC.

The CDR3 DNA reads as TGTGCCAGCAGTGAAGAAGGGACAGGGGGAGAGACCCAGTACTTC. Translated: CASSEEGTGGETQYF. The rearrangement joins TRBV2 to TRBJ2-5; TRBD1 agrees at 11 bases. Germline trimming cut 1 base from V and 4 bases from J; bases unmatched to any gene: 2. The germline V gene encodes CDR1 SNHLY and CDR2 FYNNEI. The length of the CDR3 is 15 residues.

The chain combines TRBV7-9 with TRBJ1-6; no firm D call. V shed 1 base and J shed 6 bases, with 16 bases lying between them. The CDR3 runs to 17 residues. Germline V gene data show CDR1 as SEHNR and CDR2 as FQNEAQ (reference sequence). CDR3 DNA sequence: TGTGCCAGCAGCTTAGGACGGGTTTACTTGGGTAATTCACCCCTCCACTTT. Its translation is CASSLGRVYLGNSPLHF.

A single count supports this clone. V and J are TRBV24-1 and TRBJ2-3, with D perhaps matching TRBD2 (6 bases). V lost 0 bases to trimming and J lost 1 base, with 7 bases between them. Per the germline V gene, CDR1 is KGHDR and CDR2 is SFDVKD. This CDR3 is 15 amino acids long. The CDR3 DNA follows: TGTGCCACCAGTGATTTGACGGGAGGCACAGATACGCAGTATTTT. Protein product: CATSDLTGGTDTQYF.

The V call is TRBV2, the J call TRBJ2-2, with TRBD1 matching 10 bases. Germline-derived CDR1 and CDR2 are SNHLY and FYNNEI. Trimming took 2 bases from V and 6 from J; bases not matched to a gene: 12. The CDR3 sequence is 18 residues long. The CDR3 loop is CASSETVLGQGVPGELFF. For the CDR3, the DNA is TGTGCCAGCAGTGAAACCGTGCTAGGACAGGGGGTCCCCGGGGAGCTGTTTTTT.

The V gene is TRBV18, the J gene TRBJ2-7; 7 bases fit TRBD2. V was pared by 3 bases and J by 2 bases, with 7 bases of the junction left unmatched. There are 15 residues in the CDR3. Germline CDR1 reads KGHSH; CDR2 reads LQKENI. CDR3 DNA sequence: TGTGCCAGCTCACCGTTGACAGCGGGAACCTACGAGCAGTACTTC. Amino acids: CASSPLTAGTYEQYF.

The chain recombines TRBV5-5 with TRBJ2-3, with 7 positions matching TRBD2. Looked up from germline, CDR1 is SGHKS and CDR2 is YYEKEE (reference sequence). The CDR3 covers 16 residues. V was pared by 0 bases and J by 0 bases, with 4 bases of the junction left unmatched. The CDR3 here is CASSLAPSGSTDTQYF. The CDR3 region has the DNA TGTGCCAGCAGCTTGGCCCCTAGCGGCAGCACAGATACGCAGTATTTT.

The V call is TRBV4-3, the J call TRBJ2-3; the D gene is possibly TRBD2 (7 bases). The germline V gene encodes CDR1 LGHNA and CDR2 YSLEER. V was clipped by 5 bases and J by 3 bases, with 15 bases between them. The CDR3 consists of 15 residues. The CDR3 DNA sequence: TGCGCCAGCAGCACCCGGGGGGCCCAGACAGATACGCAGTATTTT. Protein sequence: CASSTRGAQTDTQYF.

The rearrangement joins TRBV27 to TRBJ2-3; unclear D gene. Trimming took 6 bases from V and 3 from J, leaving 10 bases between them. The CDR3 has 13 residues. Germline V gene data show CDR1 as MNHEY and CDR2 as SMNVEV (reference sequence). CDR3 region: CASSPVQTDTQYF. CDR3 coding DNA: TGTGCCAGCAGCCCCGTGCAGACAGATACGCAGTATTTT.

In its sample, this clone was seen once. The chain combines TRBV6-4 with TRBJ2-1, with TRBD1 matching 11 bases. Trimming at V came to 2 bases and at J to 12 bases, leaving 9 bases not matched to a gene. The germline V gene encodes CDR1 MRHNA and CDR2 SNTAGT. The CDR3 runs to 15 residues. CDR3 DNA: TGTGCCAGCAGTGACACCCCGGGACAGGGGGTATTGCAGTTCTTC. It specifies CASSDTPGQGVLQFF.

This clone has more than one count but fewer than ten. The chain is built from TRBV9 and TRBJ1-1; D is uncertain. This CDR3 region has 13 residues. The ends were cut back, 0 bases at V and 1 base at J, with 4 bases in the middle. The V gene's germline CDR1 is SGDLS and CDR2 YYNGEE. The CDR3 loop is CASSVDRNTEAFF. CDR3 DNA sequence: TGTGCCAGCAGCGTAGATCGGAACACTGAAGCTTTCTTT.